The next 21 T cell receptor beta chains were all read from a single sample in a study of cytomegalovirus exposure and HLA in healthy donors. Profiled with immunoSEQ multiplex PCR; TCRdb holds only in-frame clones, not every one. The table lists around 94,000 clones, approximately 95% of them singletons. Sequenced input: PBMCs. Every receptor here comes from a woman aged 18-29 years in good health and CMV-seronegative.

The CDR3, as DNA: TGTGCCAGTAGTATAGGAACCGGGAGTGAAGCTTTCTTT. It yields the protein CASSIGTGSEAFF. The J gene is TRBJ1-1, the V gene TRBV19; the D is unclear. The CDR3 has 13 residues. The ends were cut back, 1 base at V and 7 bases at J, with 10 bases in the middle. Germline CDR1 and CDR2: LNHDA and SQIVND (reference sequence).

The chain is built from TRBV6-5 and TRBJ1-6; D is undetermined. The CDR3 consists of 12 residues. The germline V gene encodes CDR1 MNHEY and CDR2 SVGAGI. Trimming left V 6 bases short and J 9 bases short, with 9 bases between. DNA for the CDR3: TGTGCCAGCAGGCTGGGAGGTTCACCCCTCCACTTT. It translates to CASRLGGSPLHF.

The rearrangement joins TRBV9 to TRBJ2-5; 8 bases match TRBD2. CDR1 is SGDLS and CDR2 is YYNGEE in the germline V gene. Trimming at V came to 0 bases and at J to 2 bases, leaving 15 bases not matched to a gene. The CDR3 consists of 19 residues. The CDR3 nucleotides are TGTGCCAGCAGCGTAGCTACAAGCAGGAGCGGGGGCTCTCAAGAGACCCAGTACTTC. It encodes CASSVATSRSGGSQETQYF.

V is TRBV27 and J is TRBJ2-7, with 10 positions matching TRBD2. This CDR3 is built from 14 residues. Losses at the gene ends were 6 bases for V and 1 base for J; bases not matched to a gene: 3. Germline CDR1 and CDR2: MNHEY and SMNVEV (reference sequence). The CDR3 DNA sequence: TGTGCCAGCAGACTAGCGGGACTTTCCTACGAGCAGTACTTC. This translates into CASRLAGLSYEQYF.

The gene calls are TRBV29-1 and TRBJ2-7; 8 bases line up with TRBD1. Trimming took 6 bases from V and 3 from J; bases not matched to a gene: 10. Per germline, CDR1 SQVTM and CDR2 ANQGSEA. This CDR3 has 14 residues. CDR3 nucleotides: TGCAGCGTCCCCCGGGACAGGAATTTCTACGAGCAGTACTTC. Amino acids: CSVPRDRNFYEQYF.

The chain is built from TRBV10-1 and TRBJ2-3, with 10 bases fitting TRBD2. Germline CDR1 and CDR2: WNHNN and SYGVQD (reference sequence). Trimming removed 11 bases from V and 1 base from J; junction bases left unmatched: 12. The CDR3 is 16 residues long. CDR3 in DNA: TGCGCCGGGCTACCACTAGCGGGATCTGGCACAGATACGCAGTATTTT. Its translation is CAGLPLAGSGTDTQYF.

The rearrangement joins TRBV4-2 to TRBJ2-2; TRBD1 agrees at 10 bases. The CDR3 is 16 residues long. With 4 bases clipped from V and 2 bases from J, the junction kept 4 bases outside the gene matches. Germline V gives CDR1 LGHNA, CDR2 YNFKEQ. The CDR3 bases are TGTGCCAGCAGCCGACAGGGGGCGCTTAACACCGGGGAGCTGTTTTTT. Translating it yields CASSRQGALNTGELFF.

This chain links TRBV10-3 with TRBJ2-7; possibly TRBD2 for D (5 bases). The CDR3 runs to 15 residues. The V and J ends lost 10 bases and 2 bases respectively, with 21 bases between them. Germline V lookup: CDR1 ENHRY, CDR2 SYGVKD. The CDR3 protein is CATIETPGKTYEQYF. CDR3 DNA: TGTGCCACCATAGAGACACCGGGAAAGACCTACGAGCAGTACTTC.

The chain recombines TRBV10-1 with TRBJ2-4; D might be TRBD2 (5 bases). The germline V gene encodes CDR1 WNHNN and CDR2 SYGVQD (reference sequence). The CDR3 consists of 12 residues. CDR3 loop: CADPDGRNIQYF. The CDR3 region has the DNA TGCGCGGACCCGGATGGGAGAAACATTCAGTACTTC.

Turning to this clone: One end of the junction varies from germline; a read error may be responsible. The V call is TRBV18, the J call TRBJ1-5; tentatively, D is TRBD1 (6 bases). The length of the CDR3 is 13 residues. Germline CDR1 KGHSH, CDR2 LQKENI. DNA of the CDR3: TGTGCCAGCTCACCCTCAGGGGCCCTCCCCTTGGATTTT. Amino acids: CASSPSGALPLDF.

This clone came up once. The chain is built from TRBV7-2 and TRBJ2-3; 8 bases match TRBD2. This CDR3 is 14 amino acids long. The germline gives CDR1 SGHTA, CDR2 FQGNSA. The V segment lost 4 bases and the J segment 4 bases; nucleotides outside the gene matches: 4. The CDR3: CASSYQRGPDTQYF. DNA of the CDR3: TGTGCCAGCAGCTACCAGCGGGGGCCAGATACGCAGTATTTT.

This rearrangement joins TRBV4-1 to TRBJ2-5, with 8 bases matching TRBD2. V lost 0 bases to trimming and J lost 7 bases; unmatched junction nucleotides: 4. The CDR3 sequence is 14 residues long. Germline V gene lookup returns CDR1 MGHRA and CDR2 YSYEKL. CDR3: CASSQDSLAGTQYF. For the CDR3, the DNA is TGCGCCAGCAGCCAAGATTCCCTAGCGGGGACCCAGTACTTC.

The V and J genes are TRBV5-6 and TRBJ2-2; 7 positions match TRBD1. The germline V gene has CDR1 SGHDT and CDR2 YYEEEE. Trimming at V came to 4 bases and at J to 1 base, leaving 4 bases not matched to a gene. CDR3 length equals 15 residues. The CDR3: CASSQDRLNTGELFF. CDR3 in DNA: TGTGCCAGCAGCCAGGACAGGCTGAACACCGGGGAGCTGTTTTTT.

This clone was seen a single time. The genes are TRBV5-1 and TRBJ1-2, with TRBD1 as a possible D gene (6 bases). Trimming stripped 0 bases from V and 3 bases from J, with 12 bases between. Germline V gene sequence: CDR1 SGHRS, CDR2 YFSETQ. The CDR3 totals 15 residues. CDR3 nucleotides: TGCGCCAGCAGCTTGGCCACAGGGCGAGACTATGGCTACACCTTC. Its protein product is CASSLATGRDYGYTF.

This clone was seen once. The CDR3, as DNA: TGTGCCAGCAGCTTAGGGGGCATGAGCACAGATACGCAGTATTTT. It encodes CASSLGGMSTDTQYF. The V gene is TRBV11-3, the J gene TRBJ2-3, with TRBD1 as a possible D gene (5 bases). There are 15 residues in the CDR3. Germline V gene lookup returns CDR1 SGHNT and CDR2 YENEEA. Trimming took off 1 base at V and 0 bases at J, with 8 bases between the two ends.

The J gene is TRBJ2-1, the V gene TRBV29-1; weak D call: TRBD2 (6 bases). The length of the CDR3 is 12 residues. The germline CDR1 and CDR2 sequences are SQVTM and ANQGSEA. The ends were cut back, 2 bases at V and 5 bases at J, with 7 bases in the middle. The CDR3 loop is CSVEPGDNEQFF. The CDR3 nucleotides read TGCAGCGTTGAACCGGGGGACAATGAGCAGTTCTTC.

The chain uses TRBV25-1 and TRBJ2-1; 10 bases map to TRBD2. The CDR3 length is 16 residues. V dropped 4 bases and J dropped 1; count of bases not matched to a gene: 4. The germline CDR1 and CDR2 sequences are MGHDK and SYGVNS. CDR3 in amino acids: CASSGRLAGSYNEQFF. The CDR3 bases are TGTGCCAGCAGTGGCCGACTAGCGGGTTCCTACAATGAGCAGTTCTTC.

The chain has TRBV6-6 and TRBJ2-1; tentatively, D is TRBD2 (6 bases). The CDR3 spans 14 residues. Trimming took 5 bases from V and 12 from J, leaving 20 bases between them. CDR1 is MNHNY, CDR2 SVGAGI, per germline (reference sequence). The CDR3 DNA follows: TGTGCCAGCAGTACCAGACTAGACCTCGGGGGGCAGTTCTTC. It translates to CASSTRLDLGGQFF.

The rearrangement links TRBV5-4 to TRBJ2-2, with TRBD1 matching over 7 bases. The J segment lost 0 bases and the V segment lost 4 bases, leaving 3 bases of the junction unmatched. This CDR3 contains 15 residues. Germline V gives CDR1 SGHNT, CDR2 YYREEE (reference sequence). Here the CDR3 DNA reads TGTGCCAGCAGCCTCGGGACAGCGAACACCGGGGAGCTGTTTTTT. Residues: CASSLGTANTGELFF. Drawing the rest from reference TRBV5-4 and TRBJ2-2, the complete variable domain is ETGVTQSPTHLIKTRGQQVTLRCSSQSGHNTVSWYQQALGQGPQFIFQYYREEENGRGNFPPRFSGLQFPNYSSELNVNALELDDSALYLCASSLGTANTGELFFGEGSRLTVL.

In DNA, the CDR3 is TGTGCCAGCAGCGTCCGAGGACAGGGGCCTCTTTCCTACGAGCAGTACTTC. Protein product: CASSVRGQGPLSYEQYF. The chain has TRBV7-9 and TRBJ2-7, with 9 bases aligning to TRBD1. The J segment lost 1 base and the V segment lost 5 bases, leaving 12 bases of the junction unmatched. CDR3 length: 17 residues. Germline CDR1 reads SEHNR; CDR2 reads FQNEAQ (reference sequence). The variable domain in full, with the rest retrieved from reference TRBV7-9 and TRBJ2-7, is DTGVSQNPRHKITKRGQNVTFRCDPISEHNRLYWYRQTLGQGPEFLTYFQNEAQLEKSRLLSDRFSAERPKGSFSTLEIQRTEQGDSAMYLCASSVRGQGPLSYEQYFGPGTRLTVT.

This clone appeared a few times. Other DNA sequences from this sample encode an identical CDR3 as well. The CDR3 sequence: CASSRTANTEAFF. The CDR3 coding sequence is TGTGCCAGCAGTCGGACAGCGAACACTGAAGCTTTCTTT. The chain couples TRBV7-9 to TRBJ1-1, with a weak D call TRBD1 (6 bases). From germline, CDR1 is SEHNR and CDR2 FQNEAQ (reference sequence). The CDR3 totals 13 residues. V was pared by 6 bases and J by 1 base, with 9 bases between.